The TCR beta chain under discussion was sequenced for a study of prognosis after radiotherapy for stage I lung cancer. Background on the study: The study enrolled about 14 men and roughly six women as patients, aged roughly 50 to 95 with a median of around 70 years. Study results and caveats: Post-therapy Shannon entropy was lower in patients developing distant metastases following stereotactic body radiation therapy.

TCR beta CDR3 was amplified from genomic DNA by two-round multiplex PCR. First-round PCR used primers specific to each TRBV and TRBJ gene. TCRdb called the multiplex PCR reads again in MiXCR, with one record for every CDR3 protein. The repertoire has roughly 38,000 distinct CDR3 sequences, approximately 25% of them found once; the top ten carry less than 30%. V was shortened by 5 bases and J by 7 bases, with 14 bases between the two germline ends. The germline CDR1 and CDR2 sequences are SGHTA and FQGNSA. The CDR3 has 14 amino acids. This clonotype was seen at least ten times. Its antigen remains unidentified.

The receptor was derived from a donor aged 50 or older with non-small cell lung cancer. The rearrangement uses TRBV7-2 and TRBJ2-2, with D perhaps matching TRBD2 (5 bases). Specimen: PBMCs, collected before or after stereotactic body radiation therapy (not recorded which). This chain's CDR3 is CASSRAGGGGELFF. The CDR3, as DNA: TGTGCCAGCAGCCGAGCAGGCGGAGGCGGGGAGCTGTTTTTT.